Each of the 26 T cell receptor beta chains below was sequenced from the same sample in a study of blood T cell repertoires in COVID-19. Repertoires were generated with immunoSEQ multiplex PCR, while TCRdb's copy carries only in-frame clones and drops some. This repertoire shows 150,000 to 200,000 clones, about 88% found once; its top ten account for under 2.5%. Sequenced: peripheral blood. The receptors originated from a man in his sixties or seventies with active or convalescent COVID-19.

V usage is TRBV19 and J usage is TRBJ2-3; unclear D gene. V gave up 4 bases and J gave up 4 bases, with 9 bases separating them. The CDR3 length is 13 residues. CDR1 and CDR2 (germline): LNHDA, SQIVND (reference sequence). CDR3: CASSNLVADTQYF. The DNA for the CDR3 is TGTGCCAGTAGTAATTTAGTCGCAGATACGCAGTATTTT.

The chain recombines TRBV7-2 with TRBJ2-2, with a possible D match to TRBD1 (5 bases). This CDR3 spans 16 amino acids. Germline-derived CDR1 and CDR2 are SGHTA and FQGNSA. Trimming pared 5 bases from V and 6 bases from J, leaving 19 bases between. CDR3 nucleotides: TGTGCCAGCAGCCCACCCGGACACCCAGGCGCCGGGGAGCTGTTTTTT. Its translation: CASSPPGHPGAGELFF. The complete variable domain, with remaining parts taken from reference TRBV7-2 and TRBJ2-2, reads GAGVSQSPSNKVTEKGKDVELRCDPISGHTALYWYRQSLGQGLEFLIYFQGNSAPDKSGLPSDRFSAERTGGSVSTLTIQRTQQEDSAVYLCASSPPGHPGAGELFFGEGSRLTVL.

The chain joins TRBV7-2 to TRBJ1-1, with 10 bases lining up with TRBD1. This CDR3 has 15 residues. Trimming at V came to 4 bases and at J to 6 bases, leaving 8 bases not matched to a gene. From germline, CDR1 is SGHTA and CDR2 FQGNSA. The CDR3, as DNA: TGTGCCAGCAGCTCACGACAGGGGGCAGTATCTGAAGCTTTCTTT. As protein: CASSSRQGAVSEAFF.

The V and J genes are TRBV11-2 and TRBJ1-1; D gene unclear. CDR1 SGHAT and CDR2 FQNNGV come from the germline V gene. The length of the CDR3 is 15 residues. Trimming took 7 bases from V and 2 from J, leaving 17 bases between them. CDR3 residues: CASTPATAYNTEAFF. The DNA for the CDR3 is TGTGCCAGCACCCCCGCTACAGCTTACAACACTGAAGCTTTCTTT.

The rearrangement uses TRBV18 and TRBJ1-5; tentative D call: TRBD1 (6 bases). The CDR3 extends over 15 amino acids. From germline, CDR1 is KGHSH and CDR2 LQKENI. V was pared by 2 bases and J by 4 bases, with 12 bases between. DNA for the CDR3: TGTGCCAGCTCACCAAGGTACGACAGGAATCAGCCCCAGCATTTT. Translation: CASSPRYDRNQPQHF.

The chain joins TRBV6-5 to TRBJ2-7, with 8 positions matching TRBD1. Germline V lookup: CDR1 MNHEY, CDR2 SVGAGI. The length of the CDR3 is 13 residues. V was pared by 0 bases and J by 10 bases, with 5 bases of the junction left unmatched. The CDR3 loop is CASSYSGQATQYF. Written as DNA, the CDR3 is TGTGCCAGCAGTTACTCGGGACAGGCGACTCAGTACTTC.

The chain carries TRBV12-3 or TRBV12-4 and TRBJ1-2; D is possibly TRBD1 (6 bases). This CDR3 has 12 residues. V lost 3 bases and J 8 bases, leaving 10 bases between the germline ends. The CDR3 region is CASSLGARGYTF. CDR3 nucleotide sequence: TGTGCCAGCAGTTTGGGGGCGAGAGGCTACACCTTC.

This clone appeared a single time. The chain uses TRBV19 and TRBJ1-2; 12 bases map to TRBD1. Germline V gene sequence: CDR1 LNHDA, CDR2 SQIVND (reference sequence). After removal of 3 bases from V and 8 bases from J, the junction contained 13 bases not matched to a gene. The length of the CDR3 is 17 residues. CDR3 in DNA: TGTGCCAGTAGTATGAGTGGTCCGGGACAGGGGGCCGGGGGCTACACCTTC. Residues: CASSMSGPGQGAGGYTF.

The gene calls are TRBV5-4 and TRBJ1-1; 9 bases match TRBD1. The CDR3 is 16 residues long. From germline, CDR1 is SGHNT and CDR2 YYREEE (reference sequence). J lost 0 bases, V lost 4 bases, and 7 bases had no gene match. CDR3 residues: CASSMGQGRMNTEAFF. The DNA for the CDR3 is TGTGCCAGCAGCATGGGACAGGGAAGGATGAACACTGAAGCTTTCTTT.

This chain connects TRBV5-1 to TRBJ2-1; D is ambiguous. CDR3 length: 13 amino acids. Germline V gives CDR1 SGHRS, CDR2 YFSETQ. V was cut by 0 bases and J by 6 bases, with 7 bases left in between. Here the CDR3 reads CASSLVRTNEQFF. DNA for the CDR3: TGCGCCAGCAGCTTGGTCAGAACCAATGAGCAGTTCTTC.

The chain is built from TRBV5-1 and TRBJ2-1; TRBD1 is a possible D gene (5 bases). Germline-derived CDR1 and CDR2 are SGHRS and YFSETQ. V lost 5 bases, J lost 7 bases, and 19 bases lay in between. CDR3 size: 15 residues. CDR3 loop: CASRALQTKGNEQFF. Written as DNA, the CDR3 is TGCGCCAGCAGGGCCCTACAGACGAAGGGGAATGAGCAGTTCTTC.

V and J are TRBV28 and TRBJ1-2, with D possibly being TRBD1 (5 bases). The CDR3 sequence is 12 residues long. Germline V CDR1 and CDR2: MDHEN, SYDVKM. V lost 6 bases and J 8 bases, leaving 13 bases between the germline ends. CDR3 sequence reads: CASRKGEVGYTF. Written as DNA, the CDR3 is TGTGCCAGCAGGAAAGGGGAGGTCGGCTACACCTTC.

The rearrangement links TRBV7-8 to TRBJ1-4; 11 positions agree with TRBD1. V gave up 5 bases and J gave up 7 bases; unmatched junction bases: 6. The CDR3 sequence is 15 residues long. Germline V CDR1 and CDR2: SGHVS, FQNEAQ. CDR3 loop: CASSRGTGGIEKLFF. The CDR3 bases are TGTGCCAGCAGCCGGGGGACAGGGGGAATTGAAAAACTGTTTTTT.

J is TRBJ2-5 and V is TRBV3-1 (or the pseudogene TRBV3-2); D perhaps matches TRBD1 (5 bases). Germline CDR1 and CDR2: LGHDT and YNNKEL (reference sequence). V lost 2 bases to trimming and J lost 4 bases, with 8 bases between them. The CDR3 length is 13 residues. The CDR3 coding sequence is TGTGCCAGCAGCCAACAAGGGGTAGAGACCCAGTACTTC. Protein: CASSQQGVETQYF.

The chain couples TRBV6-5 to TRBJ1-5; 7 bases map to TRBD1. CDR1 and CDR2 from the germline V gene are MNHEY and SVGAGI. V shed 10 bases, J shed 1 base, and the junction held 10 bases outside the gene matches. CDR3 length equals 15 residues. CDR3 in amino acids: CATAEQGLSNQPQHF. For the CDR3, the DNA is TGTGCCACCGCCGAACAGGGGTTAAGCAATCAGCCCCAGCATTTT.

This clone was observed once. The CDR3 bases are TGTGCCAGCAGCTTACGCGGGAGTTCTCAGCCCCAGCATTTT. This encodes CASSLRGSSQPQHF. V and J are TRBV7-2 and TRBJ1-5; no clear D. CDR3 length: 14 amino acids. Trimming took off 2 bases at V and 6 bases at J, with 11 bases between the two ends. CDR1 is SGHTA, CDR2 FQGNSA, per germline.

The CDR3 DNA sequence: TGTGCCAGCTCACGAACAGGGGATGGTGATGAAAAACTGTTTTTT. It yields the protein CASSRTGDGDEKLFF. The rearrangement links TRBV18 to TRBJ1-4; 7 nucleotides match TRBD1. J lost 6 bases, V lost 4 bases, and 8 bases had no gene match. CDR3 size: 15 residues. Per the germline V gene, CDR1 is KGHSH and CDR2 is LQKENI.

This sequence joins TRBV19 and TRBJ1-5, with 9 positions matching TRBD1. CDR1 and CDR2 from the germline V gene are LNHDA and SQIVND (reference sequence). J gave up 6 bases and V 5 bases, and 11 bases lay outside the gene matches. The CDR3 is 16 amino acids. This chain's CDR3 is CASSQPGQGFIQPQHF. DNA of the CDR3: TGTGCCAGTAGTCAGCCGGGACAGGGATTCATTCAGCCCCAGCATTTT.

The chain combines TRBV4-3 with TRBJ2-7; a weak D match, TRBD2 (5 bases). This CDR3 has 14 residues. V was cut by 4 bases and J by 6 bases, with 16 bases left in between. The V gene's germline CDR1 is LGHNA and CDR2 YSLEER. DNA for the CDR3: TGCGCCAGCAGCCCAAACAGCGGATTAGGCGAGCAGTACTTC. Its protein product is CASSPNSGLGEQYF.

The chain employs TRBV28 and TRBJ1-4, with D uncertain. Germline V gene data show CDR1 as MDHEN and CDR2 as SYDVKM. The CDR3 has 14 amino acids. Trimming stripped 4 bases from V and 3 bases from J, with 9 bases between. The CDR3 reads CASSSQVPNEKLFF. Here the CDR3 DNA reads TGTGCCAGCAGTTCCCAGGTGCCTAATGAAAAACTGTTTTTT.

The rearrangement uses TRBV5-1 and TRBJ2-1, with D perhaps matching TRBD1 (7 bases). This CDR3 contains 16 residues. Germline V gene sequence: CDR1 SGHRS, CDR2 YFSETQ. Trimming stripped 3 bases from V and 7 bases from J, with 20 bases between. The CDR3 DNA reads as TGCGCCAGCAGCTGGGGGGACAGCCTAGGCAAGAATGAGCAGTTCTTC. It yields the protein CASSWGDSLGKNEQFF. The full variable domain, rest sourced from reference TRBV5-1 and TRBJ2-1, is KAGVTQTPRYLIKTRGQQVTLSCSPISGHRSVSWYQQTPGQGLQFLFEYFSETQRNKGNFPGRFSGRQFSNSRSEMNVSTLELGDSALYLCASSWGDSLGKNEQFFGPGTRLTVL.

The chain combines TRBV28 with TRBJ2-7, with D perhaps matching TRBD2 (6 bases). Germline V CDR1 and CDR2: MDHEN, SYDVKM. The CDR3 totals 15 residues. The V gene lost 4 bases and the J gene lost 4 bases, with 17 bases spanning the gap. For the CDR3, the DNA is TGTGCCAGCAGTTCGATAGGGACTGGTTGGTACGAGCAGTACTTC. Protein: CASSSIGTGWYEQYF.

The rearrangement uses TRBV2 and TRBJ2-2; TRBD2 matches at 9 bases. The CDR3 has 15 residues. The germline CDR1 and CDR2 sequences are SNHLY and FYNNEI. With 6 bases clipped from V and 0 bases from J, the junction kept 2 bases outside the gene matches. The CDR3 sequence: CASRRLAANTGELFF. The CDR3 DNA follows: TGTGCCAGCAGGAGACTAGCGGCGAACACCGGGGAGCTGTTTTTT.

The V gene is TRBV9, the J gene TRBJ2-7; perhaps TRBD2 as D (6 bases). This CDR3 has 15 residues. Trimming took 0 bases from V and 2 from J, leaving 12 bases between them. In germline, CDR1 is SGDLS, CDR2 YYNGEE. The CDR3 DNA follows: TGTGCCAGCAGCGTAGGGCAGGGACTGGCCTACGAGCAGTACTTC. Translation: CASSVGQGLAYEQYF. Complete variable domain (other parts from reference TRBV9 and TRBJ2-7): DSGVTQTPKHLITATGQRVTLRCSPRSGDLSVYWYQQSLDQGLQFLIQYYNGEERAKGNILERFSAQQFPDLHSELNLSSLELGDSALYFCASSVGQGLAYEQYFGPGTRLTVT.

This clone is a singleton in its sample. This sample also contains other DNA sequences that code for the same CDR3. J is TRBJ2-7 and V is TRBV30, with D perhaps matching TRBD1 (5 bases). The CDR3 runs 13 residues. The V gene's germline CDR1 is GTSNPN and CDR2 SVGIG (reference sequence). The germline V and J ends were trimmed by 3 bases and 1 base, with 10 bases remaining between them. The CDR3 DNA follows: TGTGCCTGGAGGATAACAGGTTCCTACGAGCAGTACTTC. It codes for CAWRITGSYEQYF.

This chain connects TRBV3-1 (or the pseudogene TRBV3-2) to TRBJ1-1, with 9 bases lining up with TRBD1. The germline V gene has CDR1 LGHDT and CDR2 YNNKEL (reference sequence). V shed 4 bases and J 1 base; nucleotides not matched to a gene: 7. This CDR3 is 16 amino acids long. CDR3 amino acids: CASSPTGQGRNTEAFF. The CDR3 DNA reads TGTGCCAGCAGCCCGACCGGACAGGGGAGGAACACTGAAGCTTTCTTT.